The entry below describes one T cell receptor (beta chain). Its antigen is as yet unknown. This CDR3 is 15 amino acids long. V lost 5 bases, J lost 0 bases, and 11 bases lay in between. Germline lookup yields CDR1 MNHNY and CDR2 SVGAGI (reference sequence). These data belong to a study of T cell clonotyping in hematopoietic cell transplantation. Regarding the study as a whole: Broader posttransplant TCR repertoire diversity was predicted by graft donor and pretransplant recipient Inverse Simpson Index values. After transplant, recipient diversity fell while pathologically expanded clonotypes grew through day 180. CD4 and CD8 repertoire contributions could not be separated without sorting. Few recipient clonotypes overlapped donors; over 95% were de novo at given depth.

Repertoires were generated with immunoSEQ multiplex PCR, while TCRdb's copy carries only in-frame clones and drops some. Of under 45,000 clones listed, roughly 88% were seen once; the top ten hold about 2%. The source material was peripheral blood mononuclear cells. The sequence derives from a woman in her thirties or forties in good health. Some clones in this sample may be carry-over from other donors' samples. The chain joins TRBV6-6 to TRBJ1-3, with a tentative D call TRBD1 (5 bases). The CDR3 is CASSGDLSSGNTIYF. The CDR3 bases are TGTGCCAGCAGTGGGGACTTGAGCTCTGGAAACACCATATATTTT.